These 32 T cell receptor beta chains were sequenced from one sample in a study of blood T cell repertoires in COVID-19. Libraries were prepared by immunoSEQ multiplex PCR; TCRdb keeps only in-frame clonotypes and omits some of them. This table has a few hundred thousand clones, 85% appearing once. Sequencing used peripheral blood. Every receptor here comes from a man aged 35 to 55 with acute or convalescent COVID-19.

The rearrangement uses TRBV3-1 (or the pseudogene TRBV3-2) and TRBJ2-3; D is possibly TRBD2 (7 bases). The germline CDR1 and CDR2 sequences are LGHDT and YNNKEL (reference sequence). V shed 0 bases and J shed 5 bases, with 15 bases lying between them. The CDR3 runs 16 residues. The CDR3 region is CASSQELRGGRDTQYF. CDR3 DNA sequence: TGTGCCAGCAGCCAAGAACTAAGGGGGGGCAGAGATACGCAGTATTTT.

This chain uses TRBV6-1 with TRBJ1-5, with D unclear. The CDR3 is 16 residues long. In germline, CDR1 is MNHNS, CDR2 SASEGT. V lost 2 bases, J lost 0 bases, and 11 bases lay in between. The DNA for the CDR3 is TGTGCCAGCAGTGAAACGAGTTTTATTAGCAATCAGCCCCAGCATTTT. Amino acid sequence: CASSETSFISNQPQHF.

This chain links TRBV2 with TRBJ1-5; maybe TRBD1 (5 bases). The length of the CDR3 is 15 residues. In germline, CDR1 is SNHLY, CDR2 FYNNEI. V lost 3 bases and J 4 bases, leaving 13 bases between the germline ends. The CDR3 here is CASSEGRVGNQPQHF. The CDR3 nucleotides read TGTGCCAGCAGTGAGGGGCGCGTGGGGAATCAGCCCCAGCATTTT.

V and J are TRBV7-2 and TRBJ1-4; 8 bases are shared with TRBD1. CDR3 size: 14 residues. The germline CDR1 and CDR2 sequences are SGHTA and FQGNSA. The V gene end was trimmed by 5 bases and the J gene end by 8 bases; junction bases not matched to a gene: 7. CDR3 sequence: CASSPQGAWEKLFF. CDR3 sequence (DNA): TGTGCCAGCAGCCCCCAGGGGGCGTGGGAAAAACTGTTTTTT.

The chain is built from TRBV6-1 and TRBJ1-5; D not certain. Germline V gene data show CDR1 as MNHNS and CDR2 as SASEGT. V lost 1 base, J lost 4 bases, and 8 bases lay in between. The CDR3 length is 14 residues. CDR3 residues: CASSEGPGNQPQHF. DNA for the CDR3: TGTGCCAGCAGTGAAGGGCCGGGAAATCAGCCCCAGCATTTT.

The V and J genes are TRBV7-9 and TRBJ2-7; no reliable D call. The germline gives CDR1 SEHNR, CDR2 FQNEAQ (reference sequence). V was shortened by 5 bases and J by 1 base, with 6 bases between the two germline ends. This CDR3 spans 12 amino acids. The CDR3 DNA follows: TGTGCCAGCAGCACGACATCCTACGAGCAGTACTTC. Translated: CASSTTSYEQYF.

The chain carries TRBV2 and TRBJ1-1; D might be TRBD1 (6 bases). CDR3 length equals 16 residues. With 1 base removed from V and 2 bases from J, the gap between germline ends came to 14 bases. Looked up from germline, CDR1 is SNHLY and CDR2 is FYNNEI. CDR3 in amino acids: CASSEGRGALNTEAFF. The CDR3 DNA is TGTGCCAGCAGTGAAGGGCGGGGGGCATTAAACACTGAAGCTTTCTTT.

The CDR3 sequence: CASNYLHDTEAFF. The CDR3 nucleotides read TGTGCCAGCAACTATTTACACGACACTGAAGCTTTCTTT. This chain joins TRBV12-3 or TRBV12-4 and TRBJ1-1; D is unresolved. V dropped 7 bases and J dropped 3 bases, with 12 bases sitting between them. CDR3 size: 13 residues.

V gene TRBV2 combines with J gene TRBJ2-2, with 7 nucleotides matching TRBD2. The V gene's germline CDR1 is SNHLY and CDR2 FYNNEI. V was clipped by 6 bases and J by 5 bases; unmatched bases: 6. The CDR3 length is 14 residues. The CDR3 region is CASRGRGGTGELFF. CDR3 sequence (DNA): TGTGCCAGCAGGGGAAGGGGAGGGACCGGGGAGCTGTTTTTT.

The chain is built from TRBV4-1 and TRBJ1-2, with 8 positions matching TRBD1. The V gene's germline CDR1 is MGHRA and CDR2 YSYEKL. Germline trimming cut 5 bases from V and 1 base from J; bases unmatched to any gene: 12. CDR3 length: 17 residues. The CDR3 here is CASSKYGTGNFNYGYTF. CDR3 nucleotides: TGCGCCAGCAGCAAATACGGGACAGGCAATTTTAACTATGGCTACACCTTC.

The chain recombines TRBV30 with TRBJ1-3, with 7 bases identical to TRBD1. V dropped 3 bases and J dropped 0; count of bases not matched to a gene: 2. The CDR3 covers 14 residues. Germline values: CDR1 GTSNPN, CDR2 SVGIG (reference sequence). CDR3 coding DNA: TGTGCCTGGAGAGGGGGCCTCTCTGGAAACACCATATATTTT. Translating it yields CAWRGGLSGNTIYF.

This rearrangement joins TRBV9 to TRBJ2-5; 11 bases are shared with TRBD2. The CDR3 runs to 18 residues. Trimming took 2 bases from V and 2 from J; bases not matched to a gene: 11. Germline assignment: CDR1 SGDLS and CDR2 YYNGEE. DNA for the CDR3: TGTGCCAGCAGCGTTGGATTGTTAGCGGGGGGGCAGCAAGAGACCCAGTACTTC. Protein product: CASSVGLLAGGQQETQYF.

The chain is built from TRBV30 and TRBJ1-1; 7 bases map to TRBD1. The CDR3 consists of 14 residues. From germline, CDR1 is GTSNPN and CDR2 SVGIG (reference sequence). The V gene end was trimmed by 4 bases and the J gene end by 1 base; junction bases not matched to a gene: 6. CDR3 in DNA: TGTGCCTGGAATGAGGGGGCAGAGAACACTGAAGCTTTCTTT. Translating gives CAWNEGAENTEAFF. Drawing the rest from reference TRBV30 and TRBJ1-1, the complete variable domain is SQTIHQWPATLVQPVGSPLSLECTVEGTSNPNLYWYRQAAGRGLQLLFYSVGIGQISSEVPQNLSASRPQDRQFILSSKKLLLSDSGFYLCAWNEGAENTEAFFGQGTRLTVV.

This chain joins TRBV4-1 and TRBJ1-2; no clear D. The V gene lost 1 base and the J gene lost 8 bases, with 17 bases spanning the gap. CDR3 length: 15 amino acids. CDR1 is MGHRA, CDR2 YSYEKL, per germline. The CDR3 here is CASSQAGKEGRGYTF. The CDR3 DNA reads as TGCGCCAGCAGCCAAGCCGGGAAGGAGGGAAGGGGCTACACCTTC.

With respect to this clone: Compared with germline, one end of the junction differs, possibly owing to a read error. CDR3 coding DNA: TGTGCCAGCAGCCTAACTCCCGGAGATACGCAGTATTTT. This encodes CASSLTPGDTQYF. J is TRBJ2-3 and V is TRBV7-3; D ambiguous. CDR1 SGHTA and CDR2 FQGTGA come from the germline V gene. The CDR3 is 13 amino acids.

A note on this clone: The same CDR3 arises from other DNA sequences in this sample as well. The CDR3 DNA reads TGTGCCAGCAGTTCCCCGGGTCCCCGGGAGCAGTACTTC. Translating gives CASSSPGPREQYF. J is TRBJ2-7 and V is TRBV28, with D uncertain. From germline, CDR1 is MDHEN and CDR2 SYDVKM. V was shortened by 4 bases and J by 7 bases, with 14 bases between the two germline ends. The CDR3 runs 13 residues.

V usage is TRBV5-6 and J usage is TRBJ1-5; D is undetermined. CDR1 and CDR2 (germline): SGHDT, YYEEEE. CDR3 length: 14 residues. The germline V and J ends were trimmed by 0 bases and 4 bases, with 8 bases remaining between them. The CDR3 nucleotides are TGTGCCAGCAGCTTGGGGGTCAGGAATCAGCCCCAGCATTTT. It yields the protein CASSLGVRNQPQHF.

This clone was recorded once. The J gene is TRBJ1-2, the V gene TRBV6-2 or TRBV6-3, with D unclear. This CDR3 comprises 13 residues. Between the trimmed V and J ends, which lost 0 bases and 3 bases, there was a span of 5 bases. Germline CDR1 is MNHEY and CDR2 is SVGEGT. Here the CDR3 DNA reads TGTGCCAGCAGTTACTCAGAGGACTATGGCTACACCTTC. This gives the protein CASSYSEDYGYTF.

This chain connects TRBV6-5 to TRBJ1-1; 7 nucleotides align to TRBD1. J was trimmed by 4 bases and V by 1 base; bases with no gene match: 3. This CDR3 contains 14 residues. Per germline, CDR1 MNHEY and CDR2 SVGAGI. This CDR3 reads CASSYYTGATEAFF. CDR3 bases: TGTGCCAGCAGTTACTACACAGGGGCCACTGAAGCTTTCTTT.

The chain links TRBV30 to TRBJ2-2, with 7 nucleotides matching TRBD2. The germline V gene encodes CDR1 GTSNPN and CDR2 SVGIG (reference sequence). CDR3 length equals 15 residues. Trimming cost V 4 bases and J 7 bases; bases outside gene matches: 12. CDR3 DNA sequence: TGTGCCTGGAACCTTTTGGGGGGGTCCCACGGGGAGCTGTTTTTT. Protein product: CAWNLLGGSHGELFF.

The gene calls are TRBV7-8 and TRBJ2-3; D uncertain. Trimming took off 5 bases at V and 2 bases at J, with 14 bases between the two ends. Germline values: CDR1 SGHVS, CDR2 FQNEAQ. This CDR3 spans 15 amino acids. The CDR3 protein is CASSPADSHTDTQYF. Written as DNA, the CDR3 is TGTGCCAGCAGCCCAGCTGACTCCCACACAGATACGCAGTATTTT.

In DNA form, the CDR3 reads TGTGCCAGCAGCTTAGCCGGGAGGGATGGAAACACCATATATTTT. Its translation: CASSLAGRDGNTIYF. This chain joins TRBV11-2 and TRBJ1-3; D is unresolved. Trimming stripped 1 base from V and 3 bases from J, with 10 bases between. Germline-derived CDR1 and CDR2 are SGHAT and FQNNGV. CDR3 size: 15 residues.

The V call is TRBV19, the J call TRBJ1-2; D unclear. CDR3 length: 14 residues. Germline V gene lookup returns CDR1 LNHDA and CDR2 SQIVND (reference sequence). V lost 0 bases and J 6 bases, leaving 11 bases between the germline ends. The CDR3 reads CASSIDLLQHGYTF. CDR3 sequence (DNA): TGTGCCAGTAGTATAGATCTTTTACAGCATGGCTACACCTTC.

This chain connects TRBV6-5 to TRBJ2-1; the D gene is possibly TRBD2 (5 bases). The CDR3 is made up of 15 amino acids. Trimming shortened V by 4 bases and J by 0 bases, and 10 bases separated the two germline ends. Germline V CDR1 and CDR2: MNHEY, SVGAGI. Here the CDR3 reads CASSFSGSSYNEQFF. The CDR3 DNA follows: TGTGCCAGCAGTTTCAGCGGTAGCTCCTACAATGAGCAGTTCTTC.

This chain links TRBV6-6 with TRBJ2-5; D not resolved. The CDR3 has 12 residues. V gave up 7 bases and J gave up 4 bases, with 10 bases separating them. Germline assignment: CDR1 MNHNY and CDR2 SVGAGI (reference sequence). CDR3 region: CASIGDGETQYF. CDR3 in DNA: TGTGCCAGCATTGGAGACGGAGAGACCCAGTACTTC.

V gene TRBV29-1 combines with J gene TRBJ1-1, with a tentative D call TRBD1 (5 bases). The CDR3 length is 13 residues. Germline values: CDR1 SQVTM, CDR2 ANQGSEA. Trimming cost V 7 bases and J 5 bases, with 17 bases left between them. In nucleotides, the CDR3 is TGCAGCGCCTCTGAAAGGGGTGGGACTGAAGCTTTCTTT. It specifies CSASERGGTEAFF.

The CDR3 DNA sequence: TGCGCCAGCAGTCCTAGCAGGGGAATAGTGTACACTGAAGCTTTCTTT. Protein sequence: CASSPSRGIVYTEAFF. The V gene is TRBV10-2, the J gene TRBJ1-1; D possibly corresponds to TRBD1 (6 bases). CDR1 is WSHSY and CDR2 is SAAADI in the germline V gene. The V end was cut by 5 bases, the J end by 3 bases, with 19 bases between. The CDR3 covers 16 residues.

The chain recombines TRBV11-2 with TRBJ1-6, with D uncertain. Looked up from germline, CDR1 is SGHAT and CDR2 is FQNNGV. Trimming shortened V by 3 bases and J by 10 bases, and 13 bases separated the two germline ends. The CDR3 has 14 residues. The DNA of the CDR3 is TGTGCCAGCAGCTTGACGGATTCTAGATCACCCCTCCACTTT. It is translated as CASSLTDSRSPLHF.

This clone appeared a single time. The V call is TRBV19, the J call TRBJ1-3, with D maybe TRBD1 (5 bases). The CDR3 extends over 16 amino acids. Trimming took 2 bases from V and 0 from J, leaving 11 bases between them. Looked up from germline, CDR1 is LNHDA and CDR2 is SQIVND (reference sequence). For the CDR3, the DNA is TGTGCCAGTAGTATAACAGGTACTGACTCTGGAAACACCATATATTTT. It is translated as CASSITGTDSGNTIYF.

The rearrangement joins TRBV5-1 to TRBJ1-3; D uncertain. The CDR3 runs 13 residues. The V gene lost 4 bases and the J gene lost 4 bases, with 9 bases spanning the gap. The germline V gene has CDR1 SGHRS and CDR2 YFSETQ. The CDR3 reads CASSPGGGNTIYF. As DNA, the CDR3 is TGCGCCAGCAGCCCTGGAGGAGGAAACACCATATATTTT.

J is TRBJ2-1 and V is TRBV9; 7 positions agree with TRBD1. CDR1 is SGDLS and CDR2 is YYNGEE in the germline V gene. V lost 4 bases to trimming and J lost 6 bases; unmatched junction nucleotides: 10. The CDR3 spans 15 residues. CDR3 coding DNA: TGTGCCAGCAGCTCTCCGGGACAGAACGCCAATGAGCAGTTCTTC. Amino acids: CASSSPGQNANEQFF. Based on the CDR3 plus reference TRBV9 and TRBJ2-1, the full variable domain is DSGVTQTPKHLITATGQRVTLRCSPRSGDLSVYWYQQSLDQGLQFLIQYYNGEERAKGNILERFSAQQFPDLHSELNLSSLELGDSALYFCASSSPGQNANEQFFGPGTRLTVL.

This chain links TRBV6-5 with TRBJ2-7; 9 positions match TRBD1. After removal of 0 bases from V and 3 bases from J, the junction contained 3 bases not matched to a gene. The V gene's germline CDR1 is MNHEY and CDR2 SVGAGI. This CDR3 region has 15 residues. Here the CDR3 DNA reads TGTGCCAGCAGTTACTCTACAGGGGGCCACTACGAGCAGTACTTC. It codes for CASSYSTGGHYEQYF.